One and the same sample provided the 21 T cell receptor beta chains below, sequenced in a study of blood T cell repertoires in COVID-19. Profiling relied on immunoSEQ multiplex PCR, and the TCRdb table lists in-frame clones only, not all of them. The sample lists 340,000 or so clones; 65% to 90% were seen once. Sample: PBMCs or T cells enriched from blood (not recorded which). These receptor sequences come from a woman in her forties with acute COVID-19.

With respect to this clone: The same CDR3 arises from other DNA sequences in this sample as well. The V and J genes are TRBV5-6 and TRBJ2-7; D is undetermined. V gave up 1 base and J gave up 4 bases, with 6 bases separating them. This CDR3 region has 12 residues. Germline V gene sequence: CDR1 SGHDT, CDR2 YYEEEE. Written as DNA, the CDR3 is TGTGCCAGCAGCTTGAGCCTGTACGAGCAGTACTTC. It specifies CASSLSLYEQYF.

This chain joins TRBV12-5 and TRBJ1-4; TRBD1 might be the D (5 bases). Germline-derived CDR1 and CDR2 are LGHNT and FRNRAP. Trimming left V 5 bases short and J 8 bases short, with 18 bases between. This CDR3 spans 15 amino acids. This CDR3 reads CASGTRGGRGEKLFF. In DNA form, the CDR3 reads TGTGCTAGTGGTACCCGCGGGGGGAGAGGAGAAAAACTGTTTTTT.

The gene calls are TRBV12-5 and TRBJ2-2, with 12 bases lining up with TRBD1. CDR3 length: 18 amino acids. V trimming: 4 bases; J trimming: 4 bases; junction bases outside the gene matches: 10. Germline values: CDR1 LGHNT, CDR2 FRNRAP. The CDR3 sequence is CASGWDRGRMGFTGELFF. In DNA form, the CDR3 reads TGTGCTAGTGGTTGGGACAGGGGGCGAATGGGATTCACCGGGGAGCTGTTTTTT.

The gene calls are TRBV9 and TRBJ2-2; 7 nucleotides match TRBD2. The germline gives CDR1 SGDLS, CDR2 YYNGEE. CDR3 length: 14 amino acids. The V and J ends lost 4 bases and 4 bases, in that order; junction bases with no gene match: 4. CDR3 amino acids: CASSSPGGTGELFF. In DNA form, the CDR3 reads TGTGCCAGCAGCTCCCCGGGGGGCACCGGGGAGCTGTTTTTT.

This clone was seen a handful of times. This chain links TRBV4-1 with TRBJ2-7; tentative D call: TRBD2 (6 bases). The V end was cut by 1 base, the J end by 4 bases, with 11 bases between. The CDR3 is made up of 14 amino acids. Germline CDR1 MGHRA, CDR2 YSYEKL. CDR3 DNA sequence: TGCGCCAGCAGCCAAGCTCCTCTAGCGTACGAGCAGTACTTC. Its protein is CASSQAPLAYEQYF.

CDR3 loop: CASRLAGGYYEQYF. CDR3 DNA: TGTGCCAGCAGACTAGCGGGGGGATACTACGAGCAGTACTTC. The rearrangement links TRBV28 to TRBJ2-7; 12 nucleotides agree with TRBD2. This CDR3 is built from 14 residues. The V gene end was trimmed by 6 bases and the J gene end by 3 bases; junction bases not matched to a gene: 3. The germline CDR1 and CDR2 sequences are MDHEN and SYDVKM.

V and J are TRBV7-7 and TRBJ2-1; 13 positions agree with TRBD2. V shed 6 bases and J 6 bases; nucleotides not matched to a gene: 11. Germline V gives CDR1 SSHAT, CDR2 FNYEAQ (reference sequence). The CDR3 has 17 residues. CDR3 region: CASRLTSGGAWFNEQFF. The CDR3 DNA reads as TGTGCCAGCAGGCTTACTAGCGGGGGGGCTTGGTTCAATGAGCAGTTCTTC.

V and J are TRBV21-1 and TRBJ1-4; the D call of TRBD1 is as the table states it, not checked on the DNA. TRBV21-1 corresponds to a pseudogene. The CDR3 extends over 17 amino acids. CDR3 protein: CASSGRDRVVMNEKLFF. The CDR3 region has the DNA TGTGCCAGCAGCGGCCGGGACAGGGTGGTTATGAATGAAAAACTGTTTTTT.

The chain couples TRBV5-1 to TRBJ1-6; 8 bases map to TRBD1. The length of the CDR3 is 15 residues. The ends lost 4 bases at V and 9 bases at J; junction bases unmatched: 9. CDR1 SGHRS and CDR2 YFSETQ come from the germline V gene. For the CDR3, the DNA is TGCGCCAGCAGCCCACTCGGGACAGGCGGTTCACCCCTCCACTTT. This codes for CASSPLGTGGSPLHF.

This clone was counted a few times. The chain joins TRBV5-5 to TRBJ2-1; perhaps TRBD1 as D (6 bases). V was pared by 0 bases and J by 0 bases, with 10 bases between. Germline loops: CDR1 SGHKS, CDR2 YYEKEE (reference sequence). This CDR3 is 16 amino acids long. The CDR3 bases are TGTGCCAGCAGCTTGGGGACAGAAAGCTCCTACAATGAGCAGTTCTTC. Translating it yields CASSLGTESSYNEQFF.

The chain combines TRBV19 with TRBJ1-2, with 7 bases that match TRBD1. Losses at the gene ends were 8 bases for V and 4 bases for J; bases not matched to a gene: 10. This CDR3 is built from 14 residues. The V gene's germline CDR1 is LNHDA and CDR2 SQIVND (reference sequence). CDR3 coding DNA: TGTGCCAGTGGATTGTCCAGGGGGACCTATGGCTACACCTTC. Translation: CASGLSRGTYGYTF.

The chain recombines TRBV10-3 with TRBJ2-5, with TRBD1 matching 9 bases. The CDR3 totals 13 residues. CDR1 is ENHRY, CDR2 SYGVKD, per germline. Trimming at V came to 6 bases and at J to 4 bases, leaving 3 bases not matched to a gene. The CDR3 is CAIRTGQGETQYF. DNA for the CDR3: TGTGCCATCAGAACGGGACAGGGAGAGACCCAGTACTTC.

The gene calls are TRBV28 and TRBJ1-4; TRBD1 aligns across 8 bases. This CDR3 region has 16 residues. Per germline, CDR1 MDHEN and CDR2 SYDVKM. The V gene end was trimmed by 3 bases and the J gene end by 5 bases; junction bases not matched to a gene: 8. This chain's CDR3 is CASSFSGTGMNEKLFF. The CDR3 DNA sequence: TGTGCCAGCAGTTTTAGTGGGACAGGCATGAATGAAAAACTGTTTTTT.

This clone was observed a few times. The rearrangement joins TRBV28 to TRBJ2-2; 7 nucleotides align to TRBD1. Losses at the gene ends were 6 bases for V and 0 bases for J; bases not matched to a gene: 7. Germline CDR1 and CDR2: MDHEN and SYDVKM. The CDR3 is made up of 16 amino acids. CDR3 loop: CASRTGTNANTGELFF. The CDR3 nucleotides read TGTGCCAGCAGGACAGGGACCAACGCGAACACCGGGGAGCTGTTTTTT.

CDR3: CASSQDRGKLQETQYF. In nucleotides, the CDR3 is TGTGCCAGCAGCCAAGATAGAGGCAAACTCCAAGAGACCCAGTACTTC. This chain links TRBV3-1 (or the pseudogene TRBV3-2) with TRBJ2-5; D is unclear. This CDR3 is 16 amino acids long. CDR1 and CDR2 (germline): LGHDT, YNNKEL (reference sequence). Trimming left V 0 bases short and J 1 base short, with 12 bases between.

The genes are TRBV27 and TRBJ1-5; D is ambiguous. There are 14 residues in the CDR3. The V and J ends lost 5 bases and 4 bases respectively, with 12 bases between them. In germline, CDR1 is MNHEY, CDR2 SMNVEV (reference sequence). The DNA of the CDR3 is TGTGCCAGCAGTATGTACAGTAGTAATCAGCCCCAGCATTTT. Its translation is CASSMYSSNQPQHF.

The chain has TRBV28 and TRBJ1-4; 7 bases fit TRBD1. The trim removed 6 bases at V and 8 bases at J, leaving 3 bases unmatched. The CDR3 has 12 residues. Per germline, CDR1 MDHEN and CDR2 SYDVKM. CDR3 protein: CASRAGQEKLFF. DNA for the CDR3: TGTGCCAGCAGGGCGGGACAGGAAAAACTGTTTTTT.

CDR3 protein: CASSQGTGPQGYTF. CDR3 sequence (DNA): TGTGCCAGCAGCCAAGGAACAGGACCTCAAGGCTACACCTTC. The chain employs TRBV3-1 (or the pseudogene TRBV3-2) and TRBJ1-2; weak D call: TRBD1 (5 bases). V was shortened by 1 base and J by 8 bases, with 14 bases between the two germline ends. The CDR3 consists of 14 residues. The germline V gene has CDR1 LGHDT and CDR2 YNNKEL (reference sequence).

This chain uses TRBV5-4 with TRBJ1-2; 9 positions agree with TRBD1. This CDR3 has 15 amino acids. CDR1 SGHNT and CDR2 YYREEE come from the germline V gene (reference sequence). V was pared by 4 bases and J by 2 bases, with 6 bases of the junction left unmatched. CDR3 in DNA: TGTGCCAGCAGCCGGACAGGACAGGGGAACTATGGCTACACCTTC. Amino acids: CASSRTGQGNYGYTF.

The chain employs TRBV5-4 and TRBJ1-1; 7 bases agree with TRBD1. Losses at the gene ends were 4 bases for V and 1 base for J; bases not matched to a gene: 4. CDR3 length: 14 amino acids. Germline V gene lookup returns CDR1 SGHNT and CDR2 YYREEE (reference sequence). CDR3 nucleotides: TGTGCCAGCAGCGGGGACAGCAGGAACACTGAAGCTTTCTTT. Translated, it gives CASSGDSRNTEAFF.

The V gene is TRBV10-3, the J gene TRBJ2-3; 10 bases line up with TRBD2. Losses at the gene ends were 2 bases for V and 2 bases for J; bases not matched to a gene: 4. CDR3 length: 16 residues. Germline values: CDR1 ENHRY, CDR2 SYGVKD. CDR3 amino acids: CAISERLAGATDTQYF. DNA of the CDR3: TGTGCCATCAGTGAGAGGCTAGCGGGAGCCACAGATACGCAGTATTTT.